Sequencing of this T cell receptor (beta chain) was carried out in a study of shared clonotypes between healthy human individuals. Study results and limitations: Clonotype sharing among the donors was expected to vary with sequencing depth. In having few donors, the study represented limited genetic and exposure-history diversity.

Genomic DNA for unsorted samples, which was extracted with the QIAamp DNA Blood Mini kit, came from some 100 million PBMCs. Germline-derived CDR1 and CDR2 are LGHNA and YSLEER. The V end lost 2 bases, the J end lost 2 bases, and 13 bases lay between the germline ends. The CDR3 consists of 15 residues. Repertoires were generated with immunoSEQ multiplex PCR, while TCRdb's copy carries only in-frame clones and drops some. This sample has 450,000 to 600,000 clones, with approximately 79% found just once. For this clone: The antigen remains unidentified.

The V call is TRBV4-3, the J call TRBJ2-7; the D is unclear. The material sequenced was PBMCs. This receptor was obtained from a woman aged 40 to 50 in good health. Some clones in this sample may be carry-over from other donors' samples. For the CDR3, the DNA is TGCGCCAGCAGCCAATACCGGTCAAGTCCCTACGAGCAGTACTTC. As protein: CASSQYRSSPYEQYF.